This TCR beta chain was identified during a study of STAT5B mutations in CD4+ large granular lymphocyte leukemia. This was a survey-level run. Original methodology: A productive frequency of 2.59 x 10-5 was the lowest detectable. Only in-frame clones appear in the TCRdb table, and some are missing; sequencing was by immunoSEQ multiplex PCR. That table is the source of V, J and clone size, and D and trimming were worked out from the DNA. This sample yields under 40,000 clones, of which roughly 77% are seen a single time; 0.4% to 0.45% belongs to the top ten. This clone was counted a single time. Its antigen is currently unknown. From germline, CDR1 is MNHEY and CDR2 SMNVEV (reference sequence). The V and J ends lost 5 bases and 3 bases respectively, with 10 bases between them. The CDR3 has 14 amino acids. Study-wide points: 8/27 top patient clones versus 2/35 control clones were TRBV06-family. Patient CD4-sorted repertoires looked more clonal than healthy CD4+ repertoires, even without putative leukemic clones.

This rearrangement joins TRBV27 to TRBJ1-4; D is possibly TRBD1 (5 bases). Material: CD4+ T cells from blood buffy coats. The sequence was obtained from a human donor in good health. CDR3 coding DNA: TGTGCCAGCAGTACCCAGGGACCTAATGAAAAACTGTTTTTT. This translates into CASSTQGPNEKLFF. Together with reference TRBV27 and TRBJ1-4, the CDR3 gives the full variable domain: EAQVTQNPRYLITVTGKKLTVTCSQNMNHEYMSWYRQDPGLGLRQIYYSMNVEVTDKGDVPEGYKVSRKEKRNFPLILESPSPNQTSLYFCASSTQGPNEKLFFGSGTQLSVL.